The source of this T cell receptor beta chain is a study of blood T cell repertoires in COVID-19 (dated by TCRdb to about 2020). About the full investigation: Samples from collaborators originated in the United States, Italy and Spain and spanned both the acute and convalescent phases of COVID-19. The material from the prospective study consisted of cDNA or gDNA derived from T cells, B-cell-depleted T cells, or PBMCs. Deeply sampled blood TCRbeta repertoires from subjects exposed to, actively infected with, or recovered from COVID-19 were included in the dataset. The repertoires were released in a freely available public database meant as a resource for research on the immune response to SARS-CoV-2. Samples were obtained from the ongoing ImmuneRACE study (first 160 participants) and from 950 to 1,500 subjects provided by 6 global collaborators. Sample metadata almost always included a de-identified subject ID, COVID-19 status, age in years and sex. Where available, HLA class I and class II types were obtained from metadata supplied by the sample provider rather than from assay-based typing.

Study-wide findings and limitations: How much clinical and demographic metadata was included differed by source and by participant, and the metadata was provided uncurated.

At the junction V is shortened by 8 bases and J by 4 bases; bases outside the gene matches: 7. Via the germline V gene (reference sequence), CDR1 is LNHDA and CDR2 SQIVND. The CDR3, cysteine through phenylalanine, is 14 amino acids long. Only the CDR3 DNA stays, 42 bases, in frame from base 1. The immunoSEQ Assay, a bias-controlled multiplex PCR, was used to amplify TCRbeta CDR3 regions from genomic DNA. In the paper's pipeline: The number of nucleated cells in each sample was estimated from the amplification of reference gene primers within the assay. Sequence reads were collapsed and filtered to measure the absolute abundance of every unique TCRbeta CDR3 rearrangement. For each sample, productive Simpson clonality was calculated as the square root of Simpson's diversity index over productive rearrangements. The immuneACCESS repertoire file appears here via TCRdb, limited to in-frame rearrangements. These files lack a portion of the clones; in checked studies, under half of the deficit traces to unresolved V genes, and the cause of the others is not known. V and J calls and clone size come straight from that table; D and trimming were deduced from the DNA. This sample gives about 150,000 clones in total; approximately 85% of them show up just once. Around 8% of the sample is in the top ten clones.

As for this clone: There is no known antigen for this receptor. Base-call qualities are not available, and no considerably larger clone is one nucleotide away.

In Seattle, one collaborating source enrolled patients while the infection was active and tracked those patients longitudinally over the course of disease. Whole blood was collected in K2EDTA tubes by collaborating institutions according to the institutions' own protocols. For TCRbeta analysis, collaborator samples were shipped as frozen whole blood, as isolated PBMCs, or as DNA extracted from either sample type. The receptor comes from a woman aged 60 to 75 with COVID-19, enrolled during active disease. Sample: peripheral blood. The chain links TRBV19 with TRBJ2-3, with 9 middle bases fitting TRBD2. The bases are TGTGCCAGTCGTGCGGGGGGGCAGGCAGATACGCAGTATTTT. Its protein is CASRAGGQADTQYF.